This T cell receptor beta chain was recovered during a study of blood T cell repertoires in COVID-19. The overall study: Sites across the United States, Italy and Spain contributed samples from acute and convalescent COVID-19.

This CDR3 contains 13 residues. CDR1 MNHEY and CDR2 SMNVEV come from the germline V gene (reference sequence). V was shortened by 6 bases and J by 15 bases, with 21 bases between the two germline ends. In the study's own analysis: Nucleated cell counts were estimated from reference gene primer amplification. Sequenced by immunoSEQ multiplex PCR; TCRdb stores in-frame clones only, minus some. That table supplies the V and J calls and clone size; D and trimming were determined from the DNA. Of about 130,000 clones in the sample, roughly four fifths are singletons; the top ten hold roughly a sixth. J is TRBJ2-4 and V is TRBV27, with a weak D call TRBD2 (7 bases). The source of this sequence is a man aged 30 to 45 with COVID-19, enrolled during active disease. The sample comprised peripheral blood. Here the CDR3 reads CASRGNEGGSWYF. The CDR3 bases are TGTGCCAGCAGGGGTAATGAGGGGGGGTCTTGGTACTTC.